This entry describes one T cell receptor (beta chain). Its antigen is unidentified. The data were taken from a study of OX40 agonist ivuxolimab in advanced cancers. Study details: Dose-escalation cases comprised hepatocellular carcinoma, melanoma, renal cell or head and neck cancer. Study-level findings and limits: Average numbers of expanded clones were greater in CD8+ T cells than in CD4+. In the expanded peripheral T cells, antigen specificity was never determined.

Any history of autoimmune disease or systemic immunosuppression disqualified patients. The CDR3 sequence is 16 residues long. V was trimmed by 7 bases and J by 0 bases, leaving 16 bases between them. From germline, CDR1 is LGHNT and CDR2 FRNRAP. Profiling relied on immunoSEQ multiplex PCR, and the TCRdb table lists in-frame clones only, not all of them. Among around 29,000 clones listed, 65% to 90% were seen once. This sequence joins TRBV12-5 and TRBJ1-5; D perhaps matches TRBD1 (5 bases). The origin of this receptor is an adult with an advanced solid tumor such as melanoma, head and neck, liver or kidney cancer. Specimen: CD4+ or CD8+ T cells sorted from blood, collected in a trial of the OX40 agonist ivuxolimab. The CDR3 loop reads CASARGDLYSNQPQHF. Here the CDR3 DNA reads TGTGCTAGTGCGAGGGGCGATCTCTATAGCAATCAGCCCCAGCATTTT.